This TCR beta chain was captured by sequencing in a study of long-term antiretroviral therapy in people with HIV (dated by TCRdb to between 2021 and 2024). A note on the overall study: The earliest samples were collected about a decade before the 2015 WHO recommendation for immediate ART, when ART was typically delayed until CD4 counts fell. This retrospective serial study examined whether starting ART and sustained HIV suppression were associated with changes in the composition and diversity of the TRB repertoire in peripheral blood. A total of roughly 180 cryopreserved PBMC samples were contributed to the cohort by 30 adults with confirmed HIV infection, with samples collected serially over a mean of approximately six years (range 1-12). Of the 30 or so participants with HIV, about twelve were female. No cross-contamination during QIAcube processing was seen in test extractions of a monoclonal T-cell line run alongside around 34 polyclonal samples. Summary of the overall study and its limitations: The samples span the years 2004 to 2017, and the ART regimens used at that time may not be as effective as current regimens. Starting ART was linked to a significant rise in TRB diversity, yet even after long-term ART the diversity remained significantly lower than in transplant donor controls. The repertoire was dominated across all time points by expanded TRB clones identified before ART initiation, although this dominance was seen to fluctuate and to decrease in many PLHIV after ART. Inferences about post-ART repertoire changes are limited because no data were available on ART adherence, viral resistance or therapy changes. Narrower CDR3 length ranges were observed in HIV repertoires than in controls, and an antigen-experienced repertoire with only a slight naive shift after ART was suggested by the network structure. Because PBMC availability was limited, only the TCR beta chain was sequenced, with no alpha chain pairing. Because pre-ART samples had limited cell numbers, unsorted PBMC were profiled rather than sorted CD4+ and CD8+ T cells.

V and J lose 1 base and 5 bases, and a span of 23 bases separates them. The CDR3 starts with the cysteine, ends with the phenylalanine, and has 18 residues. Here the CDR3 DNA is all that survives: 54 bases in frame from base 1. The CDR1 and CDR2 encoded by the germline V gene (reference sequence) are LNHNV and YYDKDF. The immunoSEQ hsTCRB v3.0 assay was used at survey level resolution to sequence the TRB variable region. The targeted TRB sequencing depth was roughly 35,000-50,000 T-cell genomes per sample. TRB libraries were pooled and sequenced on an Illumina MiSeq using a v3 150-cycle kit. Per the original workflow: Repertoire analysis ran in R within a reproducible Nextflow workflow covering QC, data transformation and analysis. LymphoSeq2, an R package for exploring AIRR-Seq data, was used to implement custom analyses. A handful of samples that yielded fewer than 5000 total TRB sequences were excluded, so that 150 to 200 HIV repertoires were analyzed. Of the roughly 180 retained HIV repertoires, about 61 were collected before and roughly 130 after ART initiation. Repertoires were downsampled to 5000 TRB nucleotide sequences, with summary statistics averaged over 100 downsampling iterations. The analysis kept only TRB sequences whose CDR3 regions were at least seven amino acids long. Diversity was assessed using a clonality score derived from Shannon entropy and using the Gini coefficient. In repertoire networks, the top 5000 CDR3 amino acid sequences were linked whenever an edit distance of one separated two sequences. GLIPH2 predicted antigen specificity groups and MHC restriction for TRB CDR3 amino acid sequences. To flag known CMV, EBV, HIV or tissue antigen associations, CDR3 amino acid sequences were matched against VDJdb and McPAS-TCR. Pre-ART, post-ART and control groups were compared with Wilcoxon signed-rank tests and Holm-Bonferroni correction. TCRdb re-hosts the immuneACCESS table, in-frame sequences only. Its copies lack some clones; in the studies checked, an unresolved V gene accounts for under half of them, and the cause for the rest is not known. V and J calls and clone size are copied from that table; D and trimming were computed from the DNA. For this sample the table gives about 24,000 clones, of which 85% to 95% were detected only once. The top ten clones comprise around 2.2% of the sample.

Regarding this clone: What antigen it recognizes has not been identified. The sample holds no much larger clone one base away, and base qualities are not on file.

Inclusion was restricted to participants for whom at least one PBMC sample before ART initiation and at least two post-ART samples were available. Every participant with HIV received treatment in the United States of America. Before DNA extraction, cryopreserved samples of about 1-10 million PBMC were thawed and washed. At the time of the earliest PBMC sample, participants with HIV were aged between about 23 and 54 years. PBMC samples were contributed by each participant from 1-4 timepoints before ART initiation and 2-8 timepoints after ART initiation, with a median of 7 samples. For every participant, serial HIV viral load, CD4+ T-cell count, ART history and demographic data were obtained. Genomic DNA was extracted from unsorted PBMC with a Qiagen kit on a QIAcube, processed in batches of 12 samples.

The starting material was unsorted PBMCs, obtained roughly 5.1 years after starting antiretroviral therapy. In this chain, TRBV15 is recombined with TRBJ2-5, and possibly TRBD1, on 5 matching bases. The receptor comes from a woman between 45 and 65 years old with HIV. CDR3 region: CATSRAVSGSRRRETQYF. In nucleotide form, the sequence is TGTGCCACCAGCAGAGCGGTTTCAGGGTCGCGGCGAAGGGAGACCCAGTACTTC.